This T cell receptor beta chain came from a study of monozygotic twins with cystic fibrosis. General observations from the study: Monozygotic CF twin pairs shared significantly more nucleotide-identical clonotypes than unrelated CF individuals did. Clonality was generally low (median around 0.0098), higher in the most severe patients.

Trimming removed 6 bases at V and 3 bases at J, with 9 bases between. This CDR3 has 13 amino acids. CDR1 and CDR2 from the germline V gene are MDHEN and SYDVKM. About this clone: What it recognizes is unknown.

Data came from immunoSEQ multiplex PCR; TCRdb stores just in-frame clones and leaves some out. The table lists around 34,000 clones, more than 85% of them singletons. The receptor's source is a girl aged 2-10 years with cystic fibrosis. V and J are TRBV28 and TRBJ1-5; D call uncertain. Sequencing was performed on blood. The CDR3 nucleotides are TGTGCCAGCAGAAGGGAACACAATCAGCCCCAGCATTTT. Amino acid sequence: CASRREHNQPQHF.